This entry describes one T cell receptor beta chain. TCRdb re-analysed the PCR reads in MiXCR, keeping a single row per CDR3 protein. Among more than 450,000 distinct CDR3 sequences listed, roughly 26% were seen once. Germline assignment: CDR1 SEHNR and CDR2 FQNEAQ (reference sequence). CDR3 length: 17 residues. V shed 5 bases and J 2 bases; nucleotides not matched to a gene: 7. This entry belongs to a study of molecular identifiers for immune sequencing clone quantification. The rearrangement links TRBV7-9 to TRBJ2-5, with 14 bases aligning to TRBD2. Source material: naive CD8+ T cells from blood, with Jurkat cell RNA spiked in. Subset: FACS-sorted CD8+CD4-CCR7+CD45RA+ naive T cells. The source of this sequence is a human donor in good health. Some libraries in this study had Jurkat cell RNA spiked in. In DNA form, the CDR3 reads TGTGCCAGCAGCCAAGGACTAGCGGGGGGCCTACAAGAGACCCAGTACTTC. This translates into CASSQGLAGGLQETQYF.